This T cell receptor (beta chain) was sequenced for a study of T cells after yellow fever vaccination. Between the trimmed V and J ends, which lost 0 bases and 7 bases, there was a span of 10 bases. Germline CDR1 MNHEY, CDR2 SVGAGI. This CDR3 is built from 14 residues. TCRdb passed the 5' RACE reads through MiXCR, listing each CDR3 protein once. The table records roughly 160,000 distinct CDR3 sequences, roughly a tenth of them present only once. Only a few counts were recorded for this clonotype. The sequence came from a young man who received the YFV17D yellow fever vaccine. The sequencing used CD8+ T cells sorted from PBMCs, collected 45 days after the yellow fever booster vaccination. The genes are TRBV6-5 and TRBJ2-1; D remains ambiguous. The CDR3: CASSYSILGNEQFF. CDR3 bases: TGTGCCAGCAGTTACTCGATCCTCGGGAATGAGCAGTTCTTC.